The sequence of this T cell receptor beta chain was determined in a study of blood T cell repertoires in COVID-19. Data came from immunoSEQ multiplex PCR; TCRdb stores just in-frame clones and leaves some out. The table lists 70,000 or so clones, around nine tenths of them singletons, with approximately 14% in the top ten. The CDR3 is 13 amino acids. The germline V gene has CDR1 SGHRS and CDR2 YFSETQ. V gave up 0 bases and J gave up 7 bases, with 10 bases separating them. This chain connects TRBV5-1 to TRBJ1-1, with D possibly being TRBD1 (6 bases). The clonotype comes from an older woman with acute or convalescent COVID-19. Sequencing used peripheral blood. The CDR3 sequence: CASSLAATGEAFF. The CDR3 coding sequence is TGCGCCAGCAGCTTGGCCGCGACAGGTGAAGCTTTCTTT.